Sequencing of this TCR beta chain was carried out in a study of cytomegalovirus exposure and HLA in healthy donors. In its sample, this clone was seen a few times. The PCR made use of 60 Vbeta and 13 Jbeta primers. Sequenced by immunoSEQ multiplex PCR; TCRdb stores in-frame clones only, minus some. The table shows 150,000 to 200,000 clones, with roughly three quarters occurring only once. This CDR3 region has 13 residues. Deletions cut 2 bases from V and 1 base from J, with 5 bases between. Per germline, CDR1 SEHNR and CDR2 FQNEAQ (reference sequence). The TCR comes from a woman between 50 and 59 years old in good health and CMV-seropositive. The source material was PBMCs. This chain uses TRBV7-9 with TRBJ1-2; D unresolved. The CDR3 DNA is TGTGCCAGCAGCTTACAGTTTAACTATGGCTACACCTTC. This sequence encodes CASSLQFNYGYTF.